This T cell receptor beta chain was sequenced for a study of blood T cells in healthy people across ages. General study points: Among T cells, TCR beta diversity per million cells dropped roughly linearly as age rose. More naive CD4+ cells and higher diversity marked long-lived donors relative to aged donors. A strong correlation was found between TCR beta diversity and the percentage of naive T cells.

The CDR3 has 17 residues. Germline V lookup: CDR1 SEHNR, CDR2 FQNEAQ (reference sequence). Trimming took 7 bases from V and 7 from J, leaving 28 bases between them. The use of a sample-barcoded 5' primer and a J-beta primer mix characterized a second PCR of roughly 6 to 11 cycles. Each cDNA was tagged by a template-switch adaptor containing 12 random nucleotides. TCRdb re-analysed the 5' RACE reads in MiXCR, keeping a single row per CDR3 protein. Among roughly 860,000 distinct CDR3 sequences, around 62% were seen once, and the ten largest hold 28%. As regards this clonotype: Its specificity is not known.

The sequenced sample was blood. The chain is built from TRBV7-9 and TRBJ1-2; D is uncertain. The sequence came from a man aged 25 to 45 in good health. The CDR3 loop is CASTQDWADYLWGGYTF. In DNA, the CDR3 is TGTGCCAGCACCCAAGATTGGGCAGATTACTTATGGGGTGGCTACACCTTC.